These 24 T cell receptor beta chains share one sample of origin, sequenced in a study of neurological immune-mediated disorders. MiXCR, run by TCRdb on the 5' RACE reads, gives a single entry per CDR3 protein. The repertoire consists of 65,000 to 90,000 distinct CDR3 sequences, with 2.5% to 4% occurring once and the leading ten covering about 5%. The specimen sequenced was PBMCs. Source of these receptors: a woman between 50 and 59 years old with multiple sclerosis.

This clonotype came up many times. The rearrangement uses TRBV6-2 or TRBV6-3 and TRBJ2-1; D remains ambiguous. The germline V gene has CDR1 MNHEY and CDR2 SVGEGT. This CDR3 is 12 amino acids long. Trimming pared 5 bases from V and 6 bases from J, leaving 8 bases between. This CDR3 reads CASSIPFNEQFF. The CDR3 DNA reads as TGTGCCAGCAGTATACCGTTCAATGAGCAGTTCTTC.

This clonotype came up many times. The chain links TRBV4-3 to TRBJ1-2; D ambiguous. The CDR3 covers 15 residues. Germline V gives CDR1 LGHNA, CDR2 YSLEER. The germline V and J ends were trimmed by 0 bases and 8 bases, with 16 bases remaining between them. The CDR3 bases are TGCGCCAGCAGCCAAGATAGGACCTCACGTGGAGGCTACACCTTC. This sequence encodes CASSQDRTSRGGYTF.

There are many counts of this clonotype. The V gene is TRBV6-2 or TRBV6-3, the J gene TRBJ1-1; D is perhaps TRBD1 (6 bases). This CDR3 spans 13 amino acids. Trimming removed 8 bases from V and 2 bases from J, with 12 bases in between. Germline V gives CDR1 MNHEY, CDR2 SVGEGT. CDR3 nucleotide sequence: TGTGCCAGCTGGGACATACCCAACACTGAAGCTTTCTTT. This codes for CASWDIPNTEAFF.

The chain couples TRBV10-3 to TRBJ1-1; 10 bases are shared with TRBD1. V shed 6 bases and J 3 bases; nucleotides not matched to a gene: 10. This CDR3 is built from 16 residues. The germline V gene has CDR1 ENHRY and CDR2 SYGVKD. This chain's CDR3 is CAISPGTGVIDTEAFF. CDR3 bases: TGTGCCATCAGCCCCGGGACAGGGGTAATTGACACTGAAGCTTTCTTT.

The sample holds many counts of this clonotype. This chain joins TRBV7-2 and TRBJ1-2; D possibly corresponds to TRBD1 (6 bases). The V end was cut by 1 base, the J end by 4 bases, with 7 bases between. Germline V gene data show CDR1 as SGHTA and CDR2 as FQGNSA. CDR3 length equals 13 residues. The CDR3 region has the DNA TGTGCCAGCAGCTTAGGCAGGGGCTATGGCTACACCTTC. Amino acid sequence: CASSLGRGYGYTF.

This clonotype was counted ten times or more. The chain uses TRBV5-1 and TRBJ1-1, with D perhaps matching TRBD1 (5 bases). The ends were cut back, 4 bases at V and 4 bases at J, with 14 bases in the middle. This CDR3 has 14 residues. CDR1 and CDR2 (germline): SGHRS, YFSETQ. CDR3 region: CASSPDGGVTEAFF. The CDR3 DNA reads as TGCGCCAGCAGCCCTGATGGGGGGGTCACTGAAGCTTTCTTT.

The chain recombines TRBV6-6 with TRBJ2-3; D gene ambiguous. V was trimmed by 6 bases and J by 6 bases, leaving 10 bases between them. CDR1 and CDR2 (germline): MNHNY, SVGAGI (reference sequence). The CDR3 extends over 12 amino acids. In DNA, the CDR3 is TGTGCCAGCAGACGAGAGCGCGATACGCAGTATTTT. Its translation: CASRRERDTQYF.

This clonotype showed up many times. V and J are TRBV7-9 and TRBJ2-1, with D uncertain. The CDR3 contains 11 residues. V shed 5 bases and J shed 8 bases, with 7 bases lying between them. CDR1 SEHNR and CDR2 FQNEAQ come from the germline V gene (reference sequence). The CDR3 loop is CASSRQDEQFF. For the CDR3, the DNA is TGTGCCAGCAGCCGGCAGGATGAGCAGTTCTTC.

This clonotype showed up many times. The V gene is TRBV12-3 or TRBV12-4, the J gene TRBJ2-7; D may be TRBD1 (5 bases). The CDR3 covers 19 residues. Deletions cut 3 bases from V and 4 bases from J, with 28 bases between. CDR3 DNA: TGTGCCAGCAGTTTCCTACGACTCAGGGCCCAGAGGTTTGCTTACGAGCAGTACTTC. As protein: CASSFLRLRAQRFAYEQYF.

This clonotype was detected many times. The V and J genes are TRBV12-3 or TRBV12-4 and TRBJ2-2, with a possible D match to TRBD2 (6 bases). This CDR3 spans 16 amino acids. V was cut by 6 bases and J by 8 bases, with 22 bases left in between. The DNA of the CDR3 is TGTGCCAGCAGCCTAGAGAGGACTACCCGAGGAGGGGAGCTGTTTTTT. This sequence encodes CASSLERTTRGGELFF.

This clonotype was found many times. The chain joins TRBV20-1 to TRBJ2-3, with D unresolved. From germline, CDR1 is DFQATT and CDR2 SNEGSKA (reference sequence). V lost 1 base and J lost 6, with 5 bases in between. The CDR3 is 11 residues long. Here the CDR3 DNA reads TGCAGTGCTAGAGTTCAGGATACGCAGTATTTT. This encodes CSARVQDTQYF.

This clonotype was counted ten times or more. The chain joins TRBV7-9 to TRBJ1-6, with TRBD1 identical over 7 bases. Germline CDR1 is SEHNR and CDR2 is FQNEAQ (reference sequence). The CDR3 extends over 16 amino acids. With 4 bases clipped from V and 5 bases from J, the junction kept 8 bases outside the gene matches. The CDR3 DNA sequence: TGTGCCAGCAGCTCCTCATCGGGACAGAATAATTCACCCCTCCACTTT. Protein: CASSSSSGQNNSPLHF.

This clonotype showed up many times. The chain carries TRBV7-2 and TRBJ1-4; D uncertain. This CDR3 is 13 amino acids long. Trimming took off 8 bases at V and 4 bases at J, with 11 bases between the two ends. Germline CDR1 reads SGHTA; CDR2 reads FQGNSA. CDR3 bases: TGTGCCAGCGCCGTTACCTTTAATGAAAAACTGTTTTTT. Amino acid sequence: CASAVTFNEKLFF.

This clonotype was recorded at least ten times. The rearrangement joins TRBV6-2 or TRBV6-3 to TRBJ2-2; TRBD2 agrees at 10 bases. Germline loops: CDR1 MNHEY, CDR2 SVGEGT. This CDR3 has 17 residues. V lost 10 bases to trimming and J lost 4 bases; unmatched junction nucleotides: 15. In nucleotides, the CDR3 is TGTGCCATCCCAAAAGGAGCGGGAGGGCCAATCACCGGGGAGCTGTTTTTT. It encodes CAIPKGAGGPITGELFF.

This clonotype was recorded at least ten times. This chain joins TRBV4-2 and TRBJ1-6, with 10 bases matching TRBD1. J gave up 6 bases and V 1 base, and 0 bases lay outside the gene matches. This CDR3 comprises 15 residues. The germline CDR1 and CDR2 sequences are LGHNA and YNFKEQ. Here the CDR3 reads CASSQGTGGNSPLHF. CDR3 nucleotides: TGTGCCAGCAGCCAAGGGACAGGGGGTAATTCACCCCTCCACTTT.

This clonotype was seen many times. This sequence joins TRBV7-2 and TRBJ2-5, with 8 bases fitting TRBD2. The V gene end was trimmed by 4 bases and the J gene end by 4 bases; junction bases not matched to a gene: 5. This CDR3 has 14 amino acids. CDR1 SGHTA and CDR2 FQGNSA come from the germline V gene. The CDR3 loop reads CASSSGLVRETQYF. The CDR3 DNA follows: TGTGCCAGCAGCTCGGGACTAGTGCGAGAGACCCAGTACTTC.

This clonotype showed up many times. V usage is TRBV7-9 and J usage is TRBJ2-5, with TRBD1 matching over 7 bases. The CDR3 is made up of 14 amino acids. Germline CDR1 SEHNR, CDR2 FQNEAQ (reference sequence). The V segment lost 5 bases and the J segment 2 bases; nucleotides outside the gene matches: 5. The CDR3 reads CASSEMGQQETQYF. The CDR3 DNA follows: TGTGCCAGCAGCGAGATGGGACAGCAAGAGACCCAGTACTTC.

This clonotype was seen at least ten times. V gene TRBV7-2 combines with J gene TRBJ2-1; the match to TRBD2 covers 11 bases. The germline V gene has CDR1 SGHTA and CDR2 FQGNSA. J gave up 8 bases and V 0 bases, and 12 bases lay outside the gene matches. This CDR3 contains 18 residues. This chain's CDR3 is CASSLAGTSGKPADEQFF. In DNA, the CDR3 is TGTGCCAGCAGCTTAGCCGGGACTAGCGGAAAACCCGCGGATGAGCAGTTCTTC.

Relative to its sample, this clonotype is medium-sized. The rearrangement links TRBV7-9 to TRBJ2-6; D gene unclear. Per the germline V gene, CDR1 is SEHNR and CDR2 is FQNEAQ (reference sequence). This CDR3 has 17 residues. V was pared by 4 bases and J by 0 bases, with 13 bases between. CDR3 DNA: TGTGCCAGCAGCTCCGTGACCACAGTCTCTGGGGCCAACGTCCTGACTTTC. Translated: CASSSVTTVSGANVLTF.

This clonotype showed up many times. V and J are TRBV2 and TRBJ2-1, with 8 bases that match TRBD2. Trimming took 6 bases from V and 6 from J; bases not matched to a gene: 4. The germline V gene has CDR1 SNHLY and CDR2 FYNNEI. The CDR3 length is 13 residues. CDR3 sequence reads: CASRATSGNEQFF. CDR3 nucleotide sequence: TGTGCCAGCAGAGCTACTAGCGGCAATGAGCAGTTCTTC.

This clonotype appeared many times. The CDR3 reads CASSLGDRGENEKLFF. CDR3 bases: TGCGCCAGCAGCTTGGGTGACAGGGGCGAGAACGAAAAACTGTTTTTT. The chain couples TRBV5-1 to TRBJ1-4, with 8 bases lining up with TRBD1. The CDR3 is 16 residues long. J lost 8 bases, V lost 0 bases, and 9 bases had no gene match. Looked up from germline, CDR1 is SGHRS and CDR2 is YFSETQ.

The sample holds many counts of this clonotype. This chain uses TRBV12-3 or TRBV12-4 with TRBJ2-2; no definite D call. Trimming removed 5 bases from V and 2 bases from J, with 6 bases in between. The CDR3 spans 13 residues. The CDR3 is CASSPGNTGELFF. Written as DNA, the CDR3 is TGTGCCAGCAGTCCTGGTAACACCGGGGAGCTGTTTTTT.

With respect to this clonotype: This may be a read error, as it is one base from a much larger clone. V gene TRBV6-2 or TRBV6-3 combines with J gene TRBJ1-5; the match to TRBD1 covers 7 bases. The CDR3 is made up of 14 amino acids. Germline V CDR1 and CDR2: MNHEY, SVGEGT. V lost 2 bases and J lost 6; bases outside the gene matches: 4. CDR3 sequence (DNA): TGTGCCAGCAGTTACGGGACAGAGTTTCAGCCCCAGCATTTT. This encodes CASSYGTEFQPQHF.

About this clonotype itself: A clone one base away is much larger, so this may be a read error. The rearrangement joins TRBV29-1 to TRBJ2-1; 7 bases are a match to TRBD2. This CDR3 region has 16 residues. Germline CDR1 is SQVTM and CDR2 is ANQGSEA. The CDR3 protein is CSARDLAVGYYNEQFF. The CDR3, as DNA: TGCAGTGCTAGAGATCTAGCGGTTGGCTACTACAATGAGCAGTTCTTC.